This T cell receptor (beta chain) comes out of a study of T cells in Graves' hyperthyroidism and ophthalmopathy. Study-wide results and caveats: Most thyroid clonotypes expanded above 0.001 appeared in blood too.

The CDR3 length is 14 residues. From germline, CDR1 is LNHDA and CDR2 SQIVND (reference sequence). V lost 3 bases and J lost 3, with 11 bases in between. This clonotype was detected only a few times. The antigen remains unidentified. RNA transcripts served as the template for amplifying TCR beta CDR3 regions. First-round RT-PCR of the TCR CDR3 relied on the HTBI primer set. Via MiXCR, TCRdb re-called the multiplex PCR reads, giving one row per CDR3 protein. The repertoire holds approximately 430,000 distinct CDR3 sequences, with under 15% as singletons. With duration under 3 months, ophthalmopathy was active: Clinical Activity Score at least 3, NOSPECS at least 4. About 9.4 ml fresh peripheral blood yielded the PBMCs.

The V call is TRBV19, the J call TRBJ1-1; maybe TRBD1 (6 bases). This TCR derives from a man between 18 and 35 years old with Graves' ophthalmopathy. Sample: blood. The CDR3 DNA follows: TGTGCCAGTAGTATGCAGGGGTCGTACACTGAAGCTTTCTTT. As protein: CASSMQGSYTEAFF.